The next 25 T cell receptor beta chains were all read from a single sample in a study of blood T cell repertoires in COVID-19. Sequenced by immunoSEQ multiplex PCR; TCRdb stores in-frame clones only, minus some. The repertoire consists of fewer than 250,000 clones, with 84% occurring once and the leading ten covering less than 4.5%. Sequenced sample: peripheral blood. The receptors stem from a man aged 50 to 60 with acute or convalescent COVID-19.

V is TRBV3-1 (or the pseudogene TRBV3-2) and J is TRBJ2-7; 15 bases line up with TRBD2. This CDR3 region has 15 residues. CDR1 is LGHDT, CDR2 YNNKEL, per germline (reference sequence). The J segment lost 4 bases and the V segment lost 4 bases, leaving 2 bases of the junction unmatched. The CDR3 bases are TGTGCCAGCAGCCGAGGGACTAGCGGGAGGTACGAGCAGTACTTC. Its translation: CASSRGTSGRYEQYF.

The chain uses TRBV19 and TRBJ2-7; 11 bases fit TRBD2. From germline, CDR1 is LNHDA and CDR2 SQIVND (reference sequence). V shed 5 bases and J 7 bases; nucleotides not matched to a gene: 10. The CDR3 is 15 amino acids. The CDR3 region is CASSSPGLAATEQYF. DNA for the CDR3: TGTGCCAGTAGTTCCCCGGGACTAGCGGCTACAGAGCAGTACTTC.

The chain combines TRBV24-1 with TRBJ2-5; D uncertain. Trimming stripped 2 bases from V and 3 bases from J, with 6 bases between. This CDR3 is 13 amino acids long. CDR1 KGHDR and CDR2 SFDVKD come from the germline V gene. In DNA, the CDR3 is TGTGCCACCAGTGATTCGCAGAAAGAGACCCAGTACTTC. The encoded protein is CATSDSQKETQYF.

The CDR3 reads CASSQGSGEDGYTF. DNA of the CDR3: TGTGCCAGCAGCCAAGGCTCCGGGGAGGATGGCTACACCTTC. The chain carries TRBV4-2 and TRBJ1-2; D gene uncertain. V was pared by 1 base and J by 6 bases, with 12 bases between. Germline-derived CDR1 and CDR2 are LGHNA and YNFKEQ. The CDR3 totals 14 residues.

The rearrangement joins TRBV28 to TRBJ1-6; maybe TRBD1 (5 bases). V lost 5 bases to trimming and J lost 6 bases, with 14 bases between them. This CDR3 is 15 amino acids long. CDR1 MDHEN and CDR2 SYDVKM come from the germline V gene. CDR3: CASSHQGKGNSPLHF. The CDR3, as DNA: TGTGCCAGCAGTCACCAGGGTAAGGGTAATTCACCCCTCCACTTT.

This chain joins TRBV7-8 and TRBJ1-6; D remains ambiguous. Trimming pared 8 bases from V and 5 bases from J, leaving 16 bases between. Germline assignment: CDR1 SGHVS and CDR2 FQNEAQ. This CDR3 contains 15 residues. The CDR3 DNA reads TGTGCCAGCGTATCCCGTGTGGCAGATAATTCACCCCTCCACTTT. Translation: CASVSRVADNSPLHF.

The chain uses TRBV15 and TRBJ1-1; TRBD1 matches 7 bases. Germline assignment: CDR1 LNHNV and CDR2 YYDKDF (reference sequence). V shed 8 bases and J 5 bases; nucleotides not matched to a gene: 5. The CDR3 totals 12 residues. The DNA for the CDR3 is TGTGCCACCCTGACAGGGAGGACTGAAGCTTTCTTT. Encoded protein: CATLTGRTEAFF. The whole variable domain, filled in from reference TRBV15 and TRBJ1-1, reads DAMVIQNPRYQVTQFGKPVTLSCSQTLNHNVMYWYQQKSSQAPKLLFHYYDKDFNNEADTPDNFQSRRPNTSFCFLDIRSPGLGDTAMYLCATLTGRTEAFFGQGTRLTVV.

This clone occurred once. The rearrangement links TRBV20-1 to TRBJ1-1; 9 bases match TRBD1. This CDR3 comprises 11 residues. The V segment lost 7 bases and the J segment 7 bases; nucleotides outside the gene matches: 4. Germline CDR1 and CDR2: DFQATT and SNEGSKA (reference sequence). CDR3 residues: CSGRTGVEAFF. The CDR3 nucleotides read TGCAGTGGTCGGACAGGGGTTGAAGCTTTCTTT.

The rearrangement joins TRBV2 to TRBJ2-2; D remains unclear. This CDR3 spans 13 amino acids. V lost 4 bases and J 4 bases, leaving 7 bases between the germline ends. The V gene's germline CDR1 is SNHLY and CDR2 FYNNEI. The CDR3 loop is CASSVLVTGELFF. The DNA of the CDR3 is TGTGCCAGCAGTGTTCTAGTCACCGGGGAGCTGTTTTTT.

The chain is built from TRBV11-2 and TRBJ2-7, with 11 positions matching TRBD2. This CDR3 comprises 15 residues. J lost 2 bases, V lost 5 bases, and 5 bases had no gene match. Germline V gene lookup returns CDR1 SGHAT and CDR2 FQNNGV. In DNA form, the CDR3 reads TGTGCCAGCAGCGCCTCTAGCGGGGGGACCTACGAGCAGTACTTC. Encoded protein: CASSASSGGTYEQYF.

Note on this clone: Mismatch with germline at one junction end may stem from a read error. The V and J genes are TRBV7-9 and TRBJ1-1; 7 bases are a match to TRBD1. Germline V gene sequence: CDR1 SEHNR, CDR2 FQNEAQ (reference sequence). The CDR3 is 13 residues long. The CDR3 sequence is CASEGALAGGSRF. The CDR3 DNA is TGTGCCAGCGAAGGGGCCCTTGCAGGGGGTAGTAGATTT.

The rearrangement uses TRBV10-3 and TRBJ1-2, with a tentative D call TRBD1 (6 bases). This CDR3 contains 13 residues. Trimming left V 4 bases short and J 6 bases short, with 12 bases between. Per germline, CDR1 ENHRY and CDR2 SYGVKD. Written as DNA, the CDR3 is TGTGCCATCAGTGGCAGGGGAGGGGATGGCTACACCTTC. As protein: CAISGRGGDGYTF.

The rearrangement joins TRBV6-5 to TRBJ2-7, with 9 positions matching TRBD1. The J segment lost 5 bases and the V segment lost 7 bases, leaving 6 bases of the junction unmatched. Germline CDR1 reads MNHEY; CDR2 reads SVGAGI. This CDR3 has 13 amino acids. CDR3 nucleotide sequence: TGTGCCAGCATCGACAGGGGGAGCAACGAGCAGTACTTC. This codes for CASIDRGSNEQYF.

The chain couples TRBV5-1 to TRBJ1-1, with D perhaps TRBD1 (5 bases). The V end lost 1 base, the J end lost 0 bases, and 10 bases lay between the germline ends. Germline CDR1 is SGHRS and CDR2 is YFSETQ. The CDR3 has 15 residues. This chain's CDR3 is CASSLSGGLNTEAFF. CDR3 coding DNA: TGCGCCAGCAGCTTGTCGGGGGGATTGAACACTGAAGCTTTCTTT.

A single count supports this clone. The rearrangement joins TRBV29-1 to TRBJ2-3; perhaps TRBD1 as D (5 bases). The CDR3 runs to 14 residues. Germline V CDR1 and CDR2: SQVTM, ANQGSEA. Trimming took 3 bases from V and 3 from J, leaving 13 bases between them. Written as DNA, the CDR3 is TGCAGCGTTGAGACAGACCTAGGGACAGATACGCAGTATTTT. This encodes CSVETDLGTDTQYF.

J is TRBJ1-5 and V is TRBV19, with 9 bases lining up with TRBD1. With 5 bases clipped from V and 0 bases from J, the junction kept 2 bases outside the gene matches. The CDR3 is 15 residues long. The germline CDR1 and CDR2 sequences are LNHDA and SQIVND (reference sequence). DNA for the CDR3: TGTGCCAGTAGTGGGACAGGGTTTAGCAATCAGCCCCAGCATTTT. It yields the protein CASSGTGFSNQPQHF.

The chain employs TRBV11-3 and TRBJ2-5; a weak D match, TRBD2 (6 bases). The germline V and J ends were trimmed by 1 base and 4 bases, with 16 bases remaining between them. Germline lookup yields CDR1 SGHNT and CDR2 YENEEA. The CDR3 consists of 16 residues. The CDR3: CASSLVPGVIGETQYF. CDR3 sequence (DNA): TGTGCCAGCAGCTTAGTGCCGGGAGTGATCGGAGAGACCCAGTACTTC. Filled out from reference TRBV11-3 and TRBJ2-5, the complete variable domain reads EAGVVQSPRYKIIEKKQPVAFWCNPISGHNTLYWYLQNLGQGPELLIRYENEEAVDDSQLPKDRFSAERLKGVDSTLKIQPAELGDSAVYLCASSLVPGVIGETQYFGPGTRLLVL.

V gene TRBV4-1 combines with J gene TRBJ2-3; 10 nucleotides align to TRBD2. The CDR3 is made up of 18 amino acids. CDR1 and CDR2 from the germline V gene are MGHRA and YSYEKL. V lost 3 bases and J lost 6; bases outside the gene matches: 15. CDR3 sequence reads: CASSQSNLAGVSSDTQYF. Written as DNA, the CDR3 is TGCGCCAGCAGCCAGTCGAATCTAGCGGGGGTTTCCTCGGATACGCAGTATTTT.

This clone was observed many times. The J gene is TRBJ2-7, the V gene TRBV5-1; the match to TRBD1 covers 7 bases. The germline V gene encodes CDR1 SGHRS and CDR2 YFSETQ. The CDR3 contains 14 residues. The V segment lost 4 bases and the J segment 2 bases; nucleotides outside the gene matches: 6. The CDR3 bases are TGCGCCAGCAGCATCCGGGACAGTACCTACGAGCAGTACTTC. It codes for CASSIRDSTYEQYF.

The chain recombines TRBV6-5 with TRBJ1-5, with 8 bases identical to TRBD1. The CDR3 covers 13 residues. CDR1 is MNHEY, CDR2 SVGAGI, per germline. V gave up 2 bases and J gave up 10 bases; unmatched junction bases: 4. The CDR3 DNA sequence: TGTGCCAGCAGTTACGACAGGGGAGGACCCCAGCATTTT. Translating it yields CASSYDRGGPQHF.

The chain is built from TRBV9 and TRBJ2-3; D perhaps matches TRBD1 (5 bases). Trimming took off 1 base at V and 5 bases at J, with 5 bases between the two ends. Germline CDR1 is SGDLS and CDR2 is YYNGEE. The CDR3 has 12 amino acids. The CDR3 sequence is CASSVQGDTQYF. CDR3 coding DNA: TGTGCCAGCAGCGTACAGGGAGATACGCAGTATTTT.

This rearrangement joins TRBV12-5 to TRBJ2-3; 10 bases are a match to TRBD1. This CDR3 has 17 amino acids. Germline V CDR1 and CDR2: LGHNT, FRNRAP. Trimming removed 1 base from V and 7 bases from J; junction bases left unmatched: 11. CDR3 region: CASGLGGTGQGTNTQYF. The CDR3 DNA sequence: TGTGCTAGTGGTTTGGGTGGAACGGGACAGGGGACCAATACGCAGTATTTT.

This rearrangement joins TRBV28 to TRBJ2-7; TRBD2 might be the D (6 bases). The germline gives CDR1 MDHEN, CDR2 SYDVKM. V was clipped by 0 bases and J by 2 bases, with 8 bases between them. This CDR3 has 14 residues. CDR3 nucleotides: TGTGCCAGCAGTTTATGGGAGGGGACCTACGAGCAGTACTTC. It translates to CASSLWEGTYEQYF.

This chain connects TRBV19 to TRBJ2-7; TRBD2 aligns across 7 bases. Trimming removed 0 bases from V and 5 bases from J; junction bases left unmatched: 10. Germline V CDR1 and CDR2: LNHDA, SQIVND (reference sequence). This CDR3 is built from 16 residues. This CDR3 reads CASSIDWRGSGDEQYF. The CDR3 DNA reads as TGTGCCAGTAGTATAGATTGGCGCGGGAGTGGGGACGAGCAGTACTTC.

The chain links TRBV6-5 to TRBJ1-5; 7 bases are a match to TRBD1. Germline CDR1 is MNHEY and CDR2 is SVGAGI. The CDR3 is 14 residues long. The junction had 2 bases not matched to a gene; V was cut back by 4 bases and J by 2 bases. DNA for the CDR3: TGTGCCAGCAGTTTTACAGGGGGCAATCAGCCCCAGCATTTT. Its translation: CASSFTGGNQPQHF.